The clone carrying this T cell receptor (beta chain) has ten or more counts. The sample is drawn from a study of T-cell memory formation after mild COVID-19. Using its own MiXCR run on the 5' RACE reads, TCRdb lists one record per CDR3 protein. The table lists around 450,000 distinct CDR3 sequences, 20% of them singletons. The sample consisted of PBMCs or a T cell subset sorted from them (not recorded which). The sequence was collected from an adult woman who had mild COVID-19 (a few samples of this study predate the infection). Cell type and time point are not known.

This chain's CDR3 is CASSSWGRETQYF. The CDR3 nucleotides read TGTGCCAGCAGCTCTTGGGGTCGGGAGACCCAGTACTTC. The chain employs TRBV7-2 and TRBJ2-5; D is unresolved. V was shortened by 4 bases and J by 5 bases, with 11 bases between the two germline ends. The germline CDR1 and CDR2 sequences are SGHTA and FQGNSA. CDR3 size: 13 residues.